The entry below gives a single T cell receptor beta chain sequence along with its context. One base away lies a much larger clone, so this may be a sequencing read error. A constant-region primer served to make TCR beta cDNA from about 0.45 ug total RNA. Three nested multiplex PCR rounds, a slightly modified ARM-PCR method, built the TCR beta libraries. PCR rounds one and two used TRBV1-TRBV30 forward primers with a C-beta reverse primer for 10 cycles each. TCRdb reprocessed the multiplex PCR reads via MiXCR and lists one record per CDR3 protein. Of 300,000 to 400,000 distinct CDR3 sequences listed, roughly 61% are singletons. Blood RNA came from unsorted whole blood; germline DNA was also extracted. The data originate from a study of tumor-infiltrating lymphocytes in primary liver carcinoma. Study at large: Measuring roughly 4 to 10 cm across, the tumors were staged as T1-T3 N0M0.

CDR3 length: 14 residues. Germline loops: CDR1 MNHNS, CDR2 SASEGT. This chain links TRBV6-1 with TRBJ1-3; D not resolved. This TCR was recovered from a middle-aged man with primary liver carcinoma and hepatitis B virus infection. Sequenced sample: peripheral blood. CDR3 DNA sequence: TGTGCCAGCAGTGAAGCAGGGTCTGGAAACACCGTATATTTT. This gives the protein CASSEAGSGNTVYF.